This T cell receptor (beta chain) is from a study of blood T cell repertoires in COVID-19. Study background: T cells, B-cell-depleted T cells, or PBMCs supplied cDNA or gDNA.

Authors' data handling: Nucleated cell counts were estimated from reference gene primer amplification. Sequencing used immunoSEQ multiplex PCR; TCRdb keeps in-frame clones, though not all of them. The V and J calls and clone size are taken from that table; D and trimming were inferred from the DNA. Of over 100,000 clones in the sample, 92% are singletons; the top ten hold 1.5% to 2%. One Seattle source followed patients from active infection through their disease course. Germline V lookup: CDR1 LGHNT, CDR2 FRNRAP. This CDR3 is 15 amino acids long. Trimming cost V 1 base and J 10 bases, with 14 bases left between them.

Sequencing was carried out using peripheral blood. The V gene is TRBV12-5, the J gene TRBJ1-6; no clear D. This clonotype was obtained from a woman aged 50 to 65 with COVID-19, enrolled during active disease. In nucleotides, the CDR3 is TGTGCTAGTGGTTTGGCCCTCCGGGATTTGTCACCCCTCCACTTT. Protein sequence: CASGLALRDLSPLHF.